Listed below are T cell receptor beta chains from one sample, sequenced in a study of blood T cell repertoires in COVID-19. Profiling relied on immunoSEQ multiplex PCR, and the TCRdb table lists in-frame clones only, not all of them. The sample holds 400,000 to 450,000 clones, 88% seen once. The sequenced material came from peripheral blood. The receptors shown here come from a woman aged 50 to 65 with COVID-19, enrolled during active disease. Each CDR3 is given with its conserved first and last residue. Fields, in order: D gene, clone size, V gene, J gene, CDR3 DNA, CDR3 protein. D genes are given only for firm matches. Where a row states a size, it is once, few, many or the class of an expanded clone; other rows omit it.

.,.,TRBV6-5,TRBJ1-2,TGTGCCAGCAGGCTCGGCTATGGCTACACCTTC,CASRLGYGYTF
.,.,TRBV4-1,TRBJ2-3,TGCGCCAGCACCTCCCCCTCAACGGGAGACACAGATACGCAGTATTTT,CASTSPSTGDTDTQYF
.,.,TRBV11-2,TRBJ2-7,TGTGCCAGCAGCTTGGGCACAGTGTTCTCCTACGAGCAGTACTTC,CASSLGTVFSYEQYF
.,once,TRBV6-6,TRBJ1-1,TGTGCCAGCAGTCCCCGGGGGAGGCCTATGAACACTGAAGCTTTCTTT,CASSPRGRPMNTEAFF
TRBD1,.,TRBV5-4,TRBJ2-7,TGTGCCAGCAGCTTGGGGCCGACCGGGACAGGGACCTCCTACGAGCAGTACTTC,CASSLGPTGTGTSYEQYF
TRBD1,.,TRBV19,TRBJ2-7,TGTGCCACCCAGCCCGGACAGGGCGCCCACGAGCAGTACTTC,CATQPGQGAHEQYF
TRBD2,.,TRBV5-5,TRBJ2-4,TGTGCCAGCAACTACGGGACTAGCGAAAACATTCAGTACTTC,CASNYGTSENIQYF
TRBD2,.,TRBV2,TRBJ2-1,TGTGCCAGCAGTGGTATAGCGGGGGGGCGAACAGAAGAGCAGTTCTTC,CASSGIAGGRTEEQFF
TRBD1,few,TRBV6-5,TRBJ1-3,TGTGCCAGCAGGCAGGGGGTGTCTGGAAACACCATATATTTT,CASRQGVSGNTIYF
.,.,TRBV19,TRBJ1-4,TGTGCCAGTAGTGTCATAAACAGAAATGAAAAACTGTTTTTT,CASSVINRNEKLFF
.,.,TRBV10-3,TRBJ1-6,TGTGCCATCAGTGAACGGGGAAGGGATTCACCCCTCCACTTT,CAISERGRDSPLHF
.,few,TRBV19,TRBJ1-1,TGTGCCACCACAGGGAACGCTGAAGCTTTCTTT,CATTGNAEAFF
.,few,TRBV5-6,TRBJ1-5,TGTGCCAGCAGCCTCTGGGGGGGGGAAGGTCAGCCCCAGCATTTT,CASSLWGGEGQPQHF
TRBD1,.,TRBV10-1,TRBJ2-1,TGCGCCAGCAGTACCGACAGGGGTTCTTACAATGAGCAGTTCTTC,CASSTDRGSYNEQFF
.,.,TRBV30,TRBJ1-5,TGTGCCTGGAGCCTGACAGGTTATAGCAATCAGCCCCAGCATTTT,CAWSLTGYSNQPQHF
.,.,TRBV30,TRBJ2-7,TGTGCCTGGAGTTTCGGAGTCGGGGAGCAGTACTTC,CAWSFGVGEQYF
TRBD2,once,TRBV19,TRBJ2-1,TGTGCCAGTAGTAAAGTTAGCGGGGGGACTAACAATGAGCAGTTCTTC,CASSKVSGGTNNEQFF
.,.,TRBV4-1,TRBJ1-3,TGCGCCAGCAGCCAACAAGGACACCACTCTGGAAACACCATATATTTT,CASSQQGHHSGNTIYF
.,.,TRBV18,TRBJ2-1,TGTGCCGGACCCGGGGGGCGGGAGTCCGAAAATGAGCAGTTCTTC,CAGPGGRESENEQFF
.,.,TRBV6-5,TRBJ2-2,TGTGCCAGCAGTTTGACAGAAACCGGGGAGCTGTTTTTT,CASSLTETGELFF
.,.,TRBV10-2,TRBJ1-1,TGCGCCAGCAGTGAGAGACGGAGGATGAACACTGAAGCTTTCTTT,CASSERRRMNTEAFF
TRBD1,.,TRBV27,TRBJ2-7,TGTGCCAGCAGTTTAAGTGGCTTCGCGGGACAGGTCTACGAGCAGTACTTC,CASSLSGFAGQVYEQYF
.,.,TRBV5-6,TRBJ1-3,TGTGCCAGCAGGGGAAGGGGCCCTAGCTCTGGAAACACCATATATTTT,CASRGRGPSSGNTIYF
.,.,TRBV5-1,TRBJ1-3,TGCGCCAGCAGCTACCACGGGGACTCTGGAAACACCATATATTTT,CASSYHGDSGNTIYF
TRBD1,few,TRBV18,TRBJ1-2,TGTGCCAGCTCACCTCGACAGGGATATTCGACTAACTATGGCTACACCTTC,CASSPRQGYSTNYGYTF